This TCR beta chain is drawn from a study of shared clonotypes between healthy human individuals. Only in-frame clones appear in the TCRdb table, and some are missing; sequencing was by immunoSEQ multiplex PCR. Among roughly 2,500,000 clones listed, roughly 93% were seen once. From germline, CDR1 is MNHEY and CDR2 SVGAGI. The CDR3 contains 15 residues. The trim removed 7 bases at V and 5 bases at J, leaving 11 bases unmatched. This sequence originates from a man younger than 35 in good health. Some clones in this sample may be carry-over from other donors' samples. The sequenced material came from naive CD4+ T cells from PBMCs. As for subset: CD45RA+ positively selected. The J gene is TRBJ2-1, the V gene TRBV6-5, with 7 bases fitting TRBD2. The DNA of the CDR3 is TGTGCCAGCACCTTACTAGCGATCGGACACAATGAGCAGTTCTTC. The encoded protein is CASTLLAIGHNEQFF.